This T cell receptor (beta chain) is from a study of CD8+ T cells in alopecia areata. Study-wide background: For the treated group, dosing was oral tofacitinib at 5 to 10 mg twice daily. Study observations and caveats: Higher clonality and more expanded CD8+ clones appeared in lesional than normal scalp. Scalp sequencing captures resident alphabeta T cells of normal skin too.

Separation by sorting yielded CD4+ and CD8+ T cells from PBMCs. The CDR3 spans 14 residues. Germline assignment: CDR1 SGDLS and CDR2 YYNGEE. The ends were cut back, 0 bases at V and 0 bases at J, with 7 bases in the middle. As for this clone: Its target is unknown.

The sequencing template was cDNA reverse transcribed from extracted RNA. Here immunoSEQ multiplex PCR was the method, and the copy in TCRdb shows in-frame clones only, minus some. The sample has 90,000 to 100,000 clones; roughly two fifths are singletons. Sequences were obtained from CD4+ T cells sorted from blood. This sequence originates from a human donor with alopecia areata. The chain uses TRBV9 and TRBJ2-7; D is uncertain. CDR3 residues: CASSVGGNSYEQYF. CDR3 in DNA: TGTGCCAGCAGCGTAGGTGGGAACTCCTACGAGCAGTACTTC.